The next 20 T cell receptor beta chains were all read from a single sample in a study of T-cell reconstitution after alpha-beta-depleted transplantation in children. Molecular barcoding with unique molecular identifiers was used for the TCRbeta library. TCRdb reanalysed the PCR reads using MiXCR and keeps one entry per CDR3 protein. The table has hundreds of thousands of distinct CDR3 sequences, approximately 15% seen once. The specimen comprised PBMCs from the stem cell graft donor, sampled from the stem cell graft. The receptors originated from a human donor who donated a stem cell graft to a child with acute myeloid leukemia.

Of note for this clonotype: One base away lies a much larger clone, so this may be a sequencing read error. V usage is TRBV29-1 and J usage is TRBJ2-3; D unresolved. Germline V CDR1 and CDR2: SQVTM, ANQGSEA. V lost 3 bases and J lost 6, with 10 bases in between. The CDR3 is made up of 12 amino acids. CDR3 residues: CSVDYERDTQYF. The CDR3 DNA reads TGCAGCGTTGACTACGAAAGGGATACGCAGTATTTT.

The CDR3 DNA reads TGTGCCAGCTCACCTCGGGAGTACAATGAGCAGTTCTTC. This sequence encodes CASSPREYNEQFF. V is TRBV18 and J is TRBJ2-1; perhaps TRBD2 as D (6 bases). There are 13 residues in the CDR3. CDR1 KGHSH and CDR2 LQKENI come from the germline V gene. V lost 3 bases and J lost 4, with 7 bases in between.

This clonotype was detected ten times or more. V gene TRBV20-1 combines with J gene TRBJ1-5; D is undetermined. The CDR3 runs to 13 residues. V was trimmed by 6 bases and J by 2 bases, leaving 11 bases between them. Per the germline V gene, CDR1 is DFQATT and CDR2 is SNEGSKA (reference sequence). This CDR3 reads CSASPDRNQPQHF. The DNA for the CDR3 is TGCAGTGCCTCCCCGGATCGCAATCAGCCCCAGCATTTT.

Comments on this clonotype: A much more abundant neighbour one base away suggests this may be a read error. The conserved final phenylalanine or tryptophan is absent from the CDR3, which likely points to a read error. The chain uses TRBV29-1 and TRBJ1-4; TRBD1 matches at 7 bases. The CDR3 is made up of 12 amino acids. Germline loops: CDR1 SQVTM, CDR2 ANQGSEA. Trimming at V came to 6 bases and at J to 8 bases, leaving 6 bases not matched to a gene. This chain's CDR3 is CSVRDSDEKLFY. The CDR3 DNA reads as TGCAGCGTCCGGGACAGTGACGAAAAACTGTTTTAT.

This clonotype has just a few counts. The rearrangement uses TRBV25-1 and TRBJ2-3, with a weak D call TRBD1 (6 bases). Per the germline V gene, CDR1 is MGHDK and CDR2 is SYGVNS. V was trimmed by 1 base and J by 9 bases, leaving 11 bases between them. The CDR3 consists of 13 residues. The CDR3 region is CASSEFGGGTQYF. The CDR3 nucleotides read TGTGCCAGCAGTGAATTTGGGGGCGGCACGCAGTATTTT.

The chain recombines TRBV12-3 or TRBV12-4 with TRBJ2-3; 10 bases match TRBD2. This CDR3 is built from 16 residues. The V and J ends lost 6 bases and 3 bases, in that order; junction bases with no gene match: 9. The CDR3 loop reads CASRTLLAGRTDTQYF. The CDR3, as DNA: TGTGCCAGCAGGACTTTACTAGCGGGGAGGACAGATACGCAGTATTTT.

This clonotype was seen a handful of times. The genes are TRBV7-8 and TRBJ2-7; 7 nucleotides agree with TRBD1. Germline CDR1 reads SGHVS; CDR2 reads FQNEAQ. J was trimmed by 2 bases and V by 5 bases; bases with no gene match: 9. The CDR3 consists of 15 residues. The CDR3 DNA follows: TGTGCCAGCAGCGCACAGGGGTCTCAACCCTACGAGCAGTACGTC. It is translated as CASSAQGSQPYEQYV.

This rearrangement joins TRBV12-3 or TRBV12-4 to TRBJ2-7, with a possible D match to TRBD2 (5 bases). The CDR3 is 14 residues long. V shed 3 bases and J shed 1 base, with 10 bases lying between them. CDR3 in amino acids: CASSFPGLSYEQYF. CDR3 DNA: TGTGCCAGCAGTTTCCCCGGACTTTCCTACGAGCAGTACTTC.

This clonotype has more than one count but fewer than ten. This chain connects TRBV9 to TRBJ1-2; D uncertain. V dropped 4 bases and J dropped 2 bases, with 15 bases sitting between them. CDR1 and CDR2 (germline): SGDLS, YYNGEE. This CDR3 spans 15 amino acids. In DNA form, the CDR3 reads TGTGCCAGCAGCCCCCCCGCTGGGGAAAACTATGGCTACACCTTC. As protein: CASSPPAGENYGYTF.

The V and J genes are TRBV6-1 and TRBJ1-4, with 7 nucleotides matching TRBD1. Germline CDR1 MNHNS, CDR2 SASEGT. The junction had 9 bases not matched to a gene; V was cut back by 7 bases and J by 7 bases. The CDR3 loop spans 14 amino acids. The CDR3 sequence is CASTEQGRREKLFF. In DNA form, the CDR3 reads TGTGCCAGCACCGAACAGGGGAGGCGTGAAAAACTGTTTTTT.

This clonotype was counted at least ten times. The junction and the germline gene differ at one end; a read error may be behind it. The J gene is TRBJ2-1, the V gene TRBV12-3 or TRBV12-4; maybe TRBD2 (5 bases). The CDR3 extends over 14 amino acids. The DNA of the CDR3 is TGTGCCAGCAGCTTAGGTCGGGGTTACAATGAGCAGTTCTTC. Encoded protein: CASSLGRGYNEQFF.

V is TRBV6-5 and J is TRBJ1-6; no clear D. The CDR3 contains 15 residues. From germline, CDR1 is MNHEY and CDR2 SVGAGI. Trimming took off 3 bases at V and 7 bases at J, with 13 bases between the two ends. The CDR3 loop reads CASSYTPGSNSPLHF. CDR3 bases: TGTGCCAGCAGTTATACACCGGGATCCAATTCACCCCTCCACTTT.

This clonotype was recorded many times. V gene TRBV27 combines with J gene TRBJ2-3; D is unresolved. The ends were cut back, 6 bases at V and 2 bases at J, with 12 bases in the middle. The CDR3 is made up of 14 amino acids. CDR1 and CDR2 (germline): MNHEY, SMNVEV (reference sequence). The CDR3 protein is CASSTDGITDTQYF. The CDR3 bases are TGTGCCAGCAGCACGGACGGTATCACAGATACGCAGTATTTT.

The V gene is TRBV11-2, the J gene TRBJ2-5; TRBD2 is a possible D gene (7 bases). Germline assignment: CDR1 SGHAT and CDR2 FQNNGV. V was trimmed by 6 bases and J by 0 bases, leaving 29 bases between them. The CDR3 is made up of 20 amino acids. DNA for the CDR3: TGTGCCAGCAGTTCCTTAAGGGGGGGTCTACGTGGGGCGTACCAAGAGACCCAGTACTTC. The encoded protein is CASSSLRGGLRGAYQETQYF.

The J gene is TRBJ1-4, the V gene TRBV15; D is uncertain. The CDR3 length is 15 residues. CDR1 and CDR2 (germline): LNHNV, YYDKDF (reference sequence). Trimming left V 0 bases short and J 3 bases short, with 8 bases between. The CDR3 sequence is CATSRETEANEKLFF. For the CDR3, the DNA is TGTGCCACCAGCAGAGAAACAGAGGCTAATGAAAAACTGTTTTTT.

Concerning this clonotype: Relative to the germline gene, one junction end is altered; a read error may explain this. The rearrangement joins TRBV4-3 to TRBJ1-1, with D hard to call. The CDR3 covers 16 residues. Germline-derived CDR1 and CDR2 are LGHNA and YSLEER. This CDR3 reads CASSRKPGGIGTDAFF. The CDR3 coding sequence is TGCGCCAGCAGCCGTAAGCCTGGAGGGATTGGCACTGACGCTTTCTTT.

The gene calls are TRBV20-1 and TRBJ2-2, with 7 positions matching TRBD2. The junction had 1 base not matched to a gene; V was cut back by 0 bases and J by 0 bases. The germline V gene encodes CDR1 DFQATT and CDR2 SNEGSKA (reference sequence). The CDR3 runs 15 residues. This CDR3 reads CSARDGGANTGELFF. The CDR3 coding sequence is TGCAGTGCTAGAGATGGGGGGGCGAACACCGGGGAGCTGTTTTTT.

V gene TRBV7-2 combines with J gene TRBJ1-5; maybe TRBD1 (5 bases). The CDR3 length is 15 residues. The V and J ends lost 2 bases and 2 bases respectively, with 10 bases between them. Germline loops: CDR1 SGHTA, CDR2 FQGNSA. The CDR3: CASSLQGDGNQPQHF. CDR3 sequence (DNA): TGTGCCAGCAGCTTACAGGGTGATGGCAATCAGCCCCAGCATTTT. Looking up the rest from reference TRBV7-2 and TRBJ1-5 gives the full variable domain: GAGVSQSPSNKVTEKGKDVELRCDPISGHTALYWYRQSLGQGLEFLIYFQGNSAPDKSGLPSDRFSAERTGGSVSTLTIQRTQQEDSAVYLCASSLQGDGNQPQHFGDGTRLSIL.

The chain carries TRBV11-2 and TRBJ1-2; the D is unclear. Looked up from germline, CDR1 is SGHAT and CDR2 is FQNNGV. The ends were cut back, 5 bases at V and 3 bases at J, with 19 bases in the middle. This CDR3 spans 16 amino acids. The CDR3 reads CASSPTGGTHYYGYTF. CDR3 in DNA: TGTGCCAGCAGCCCCACCGGCGGCACCCATTACTATGGCTACACCTTC.

The gene calls are TRBV12-3 or TRBV12-4 and TRBJ1-4, with D unclear. V was pared by 8 bases and J by 0 bases, with 4 bases between. This CDR3 spans 12 amino acids. DNA for the CDR3: TGTGCCAGCGGAACAACTAATGAAAAACTGTTTTTT. It translates to CASGTTNEKLFF.